The 28 T cell receptor beta chains presented below share a single source sample, sequenced in a study of lymphopenia after photon versus proton radiotherapy. Libraries were prepared by immunoSEQ multiplex PCR; TCRdb keeps only in-frame clonotypes and omits some of them. The sample has tens of thousands of clones; over 70% are singletons. Sequencing was performed on peripheral blood, taken from a patient treated with proton-based radiotherapy. These receptors came from a man aged 80 or over with esophageal cancer.

The chain joins TRBV2 to TRBJ1-2; perhaps TRBD1 as D (6 bases). The CDR3 contains 15 residues. Germline V gene lookup returns CDR1 SNHLY and CDR2 FYNNEI. The V end was cut by 6 bases, the J end by 0 bases, with 14 bases between. CDR3 loop: CASRRTTGANYGYTF. CDR3 coding DNA: TGTGCCAGCAGGAGAACGACAGGCGCTAACTATGGCTACACCTTC.

Only a few counts were recorded for this clone. The chain has TRBV30 and TRBJ2-7; unclear D gene. The CDR3 spans 13 residues. Germline CDR1 GTSNPN, CDR2 SVGIG (reference sequence). V was pared by 5 bases and J by 6 bases, with 17 bases between. The CDR3 bases are TGTGCCTGGGCCCGCACGGGCTTAGGCGAGCAGTACTTC. Its protein product is CAWARTGLGEQYF.

Comment on this clone: Compared with germline, one end of the junction differs, possibly owing to a read error. V is TRBV4-3 and J is TRBJ2-2; D is possibly TRBD2 (5 bases). The CDR3 runs to 17 residues. CDR1 is LGHNA and CDR2 is YSLEER in the germline V gene. In nucleotides, the CDR3 is TGCGCCAGCAGCCAAGAGGCCCGACTGCGCAACACCGGGGAGCCGTTTTTT. Translation: CASSQEARLRNTGEPFF.

Comments on this clone: Additional DNA sequences in this sample encode the identical CDR3. The rearrangement joins TRBV2 to TRBJ2-5, with D hard to call. The CDR3 extends over 12 amino acids. Trimming removed 7 bases from V and 3 bases from J, with 9 bases in between. The V gene's germline CDR1 is SNHLY and CDR2 FYNNEI. The chain's CDR3 is CASTLSEETQYF. The CDR3 DNA reads as TGTGCCAGCACCCTGAGCGAAGAGACCCAGTACTTC.

This clone was observed a few times. The V gene is TRBV7-2, the J gene TRBJ2-1; D is unresolved. V gave up 4 bases and J gave up 7 bases, with 11 bases separating them. The CDR3 spans 13 residues. Germline lookup yields CDR1 SGHTA and CDR2 FQGNSA. The CDR3 reads CASSSFTHNEQFF. Written as DNA, the CDR3 is TGTGCCAGCAGCTCCTTTACACATAATGAGCAGTTCTTC.

This clone was observed once. This chain uses TRBV7-8 with TRBJ2-3; weak D call: TRBD1 (6 bases). Germline V CDR1 and CDR2: SGHVS, FQNEAQ. The ends were cut back, 4 bases at V and 2 bases at J, with 19 bases in the middle. CDR3 length: 17 amino acids. CDR3 bases: TGTGCCAGCAGCTCAACAATGATACAGGGATACACAGATACGCAGTATTTT. Translation: CASSSTMIQGYTDTQYF.

This clone was seen just once. The chain's CDR3 is CASSLEGSYNEKLFF. The CDR3 bases are TGTGCCAGCAGCTTGGAGGGGTCTTATAATGAAAAACTGTTTTTT. The chain combines TRBV5-8 with TRBJ1-4; D possibly corresponds to TRBD1 (5 bases). The CDR3 is 15 residues long. The germline V and J ends were trimmed by 0 bases and 4 bases, with 10 bases remaining between them. Germline CDR1 SGHTS, CDR2 YDEGEE.

This chain uses TRBV13 with TRBJ2-4; TRBD2 matches 12 bases. The CDR3 totals 21 residues. V dropped 2 bases and J dropped 6; count of bases not matched to a gene: 20. Germline values: CDR1 PRHDT, CDR2 FYEKMQ (reference sequence). CDR3 protein: CASSLMHLWASGRGLGNIQYF. The CDR3 bases are TGTGCCAGCAGCTTAATGCACCTGTGGGCTAGCGGGAGGGGATTGGGAAACATTCAGTACTTC.

This chain uses TRBV5-1 with TRBJ2-2, with 12 bases lining up with TRBD1. The CDR3 has 15 residues. V lost 3 bases and J lost 6; bases outside the gene matches: 3. CDR1 SGHRS and CDR2 YFSETQ come from the germline V gene. This CDR3 is CASSSGQGASGELFF. The CDR3 DNA follows: TGCGCCAGCAGCTCGGGACAGGGGGCTTCCGGGGAGCTGTTTTTT.

V is TRBV6-5 and J is TRBJ2-7, with D perhaps matching TRBD1 or TRBD2 (5 bases each). Germline V gives CDR1 MNHEY, CDR2 SVGAGI. This CDR3 contains 14 residues. V lost 1 base and J lost 1, with 8 bases in between. CDR3 loop: CASSYLGPSYEQYF. CDR3 bases: TGTGCCAGCAGTTACTTGGGACCTTCCTACGAGCAGTACTTC.

In DNA form, the CDR3 reads TGTGCCAGTACCAGGAGCTCTGGGGCCAACGTCCTGACTTTC. This sequence encodes CASTRSSGANVLTF. The chain combines TRBV19 with TRBJ2-6; D gene uncertain. The germline V and J ends were trimmed by 7 bases and 0 bases, with 7 bases remaining between them. Germline values: CDR1 LNHDA, CDR2 SQIVND (reference sequence). The CDR3 has 14 amino acids.

The chain uses TRBV30 and TRBJ1-5; a possible D gene is TRBD1 (6 bases). The CDR3 contains 13 residues. Trimming pared 0 bases from V and 7 bases from J, leaving 10 bases between. Germline V CDR1 and CDR2: GTSNPN, SVGIG (reference sequence). For the CDR3, the DNA is TGTGCCTGGAGTGTACAGGGTGGCCAGCCCCAGCATTTT. Its translation: CAWSVQGGQPQHF. Full variable domain (rest looked up from reference TRBV30 and TRBJ1-5): SQTIHQWPATLVQPVGSPLSLECTVEGTSNPNLYWYRQAAGRGLQLLFYSVGIGQISSEVPQNLSASRPQDRQFILSSKKLLLSDSGFYLCAWSVQGGQPQHFGDGTRLSIL.

This clone has just a few counts. The V gene is TRBV7-9, the J gene TRBJ2-7; D is unresolved. This CDR3 has 12 residues. Germline assignment: CDR1 SEHNR and CDR2 FQNEAQ (reference sequence). V dropped 5 bases and J dropped 7 bases, with 12 bases sitting between them. For the CDR3, the DNA is TGTGCCAGCAGCCCACTAACGGATGAGCAGTACTTC. Protein product: CASSPLTDEQYF.

This clone was seen a handful of times. This chain connects TRBV7-9 to TRBJ1-5; D ambiguous. Looked up from germline, CDR1 is SEHNR and CDR2 is FQNEAQ (reference sequence). The CDR3 runs 12 residues. The V end lost 2 bases, the J end lost 5 bases, and 4 bases lay between the germline ends. The CDR3 DNA reads as TGTGCCAGCAGCTTATGGGATCAGCCCCAGCATTTT. Translating gives CASSLWDQPQHF.

This chain uses TRBV7-2 with TRBJ1-5; 8 nucleotides line up with TRBD1. The V and J ends lost 7 bases and 1 base, in that order; junction bases with no gene match: 6. Germline V gene lookup returns CDR1 SGHTA and CDR2 FQGNSA. The CDR3 contains 15 residues. CDR3 nucleotide sequence: TGTGCCAGCAAACTACAGGGGGTGAGCAATCAGCCCCAGCATTTT. It is translated as CASKLQGVSNQPQHF.

The V gene is TRBV7-9, the J gene TRBJ2-1, with TRBD2 identical over 9 bases. The germline V gene encodes CDR1 SEHNR and CDR2 FQNEAQ (reference sequence). CDR3 size: 19 residues. V was clipped by 2 bases and J by 2 bases; unmatched bases: 13. The CDR3 DNA reads TGTGCCAGCAGCTTATTTGGGAGGGTAGCGGGAGTTCCCTACAATGAGCAGTTCTTC. Its protein is CASSLFGRVAGVPYNEQFF.

V gene TRBV5-4 combines with J gene TRBJ1-4; 7 positions match TRBD1. After removal of 5 bases from V and 4 bases from J, the junction contained 5 bases not matched to a gene. Germline V gene lookup returns CDR1 SGHNT and CDR2 YYREEE (reference sequence). The CDR3 contains 14 residues. CDR3 sequence reads: CASRSGQNNEKLFF. The DNA of the CDR3 is TGTGCCAGCAGATCGGGACAGAATAATGAAAAACTGTTTTTT.

The CDR3 here is CASSLGGNSQLFF. DNA for the CDR3: TGCGCCAGCAGCTTGGGGGGGAATTCGCAACTGTTTTTT. The V and J genes are TRBV5-1 and TRBJ1-4, with D possibly being TRBD1 (5 bases). Germline loops: CDR1 SGHRS, CDR2 YFSETQ. The CDR3 loop spans 13 amino acids. V lost 0 bases and J lost 12, with 12 bases in between.

This chain's CDR3 is CASGGLEGSTDTQYF. The CDR3 DNA sequence: TGTGCCAGCGGGGGCTTGGAGGGTAGCACAGATACGCAGTATTTT. The chain employs TRBV6-5 and TRBJ2-3; D assignment may be TRBD1 or TRBD2 (6 bases each). CDR3 size: 15 residues. V was trimmed by 8 bases and J by 0 bases, leaving 15 bases between them. Germline CDR1 MNHEY, CDR2 SVGAGI.

CDR3 coding DNA: TGTGCCAGCAGCGGGGCGGCCGGAAACACCATATATTTT. Its protein product is CASSGAAGNTIYF. This sequence joins TRBV9 and TRBJ1-3; D is ambiguous. V lost 3 bases and J lost 4, with 8 bases in between. Germline assignment: CDR1 SGDLS and CDR2 YYNGEE. This CDR3 has 13 amino acids.

This sequence joins TRBV5-4 and TRBJ2-2; D remains unclear. Germline CDR1 and CDR2: SGHNT and YYREEE (reference sequence). This CDR3 has 14 amino acids. V shed 4 bases and J shed 1 base, with 8 bases lying between them. The CDR3, as DNA: TGTGCCAGCAGCGTCGACGGGAACACCGGGGAGCTGTTTTTT. It specifies CASSVDGNTGELFF.

This clone has only one observation. The V call is TRBV6-5, the J call TRBJ2-7; 7 bases agree with TRBD2. Germline trimming cut 6 bases from V and 6 bases from J; bases unmatched to any gene: 8. The germline V gene has CDR1 MNHEY and CDR2 SVGAGI. The CDR3 totals 13 residues. This chain's CDR3 is CASRPGGVGEQYF. The CDR3 nucleotides read TGTGCCAGCAGGCCTGGGGGGGTTGGCGAGCAGTACTTC.

V gene TRBV7-2 combines with J gene TRBJ1-1; 7 positions match TRBD1. Per the germline V gene, CDR1 is SGHTA and CDR2 is FQGNSA. Trimming took 1 base from V and 4 from J; bases not matched to a gene: 6. The CDR3 extends over 15 amino acids. The CDR3, as DNA: TGTGCCAGCAGCTTAGTAGGGGGCGCAGTCACTGAAGCTTTCTTT. It yields the protein CASSLVGGAVTEAFF.

The chain links TRBV4-3 to TRBJ2-2; TRBD1 matches at 7 bases. This CDR3 region has 15 residues. The junction had 4 bases not matched to a gene; V was cut back by 0 bases and J by 6 bases. CDR1 LGHNA and CDR2 YSLEER come from the germline V gene. Here the CDR3 reads CASSQDGTVAGELFF. CDR3 DNA sequence: TGCGCCAGCAGCCAAGATGGGACAGTGGCCGGGGAGCTGTTTTTT.

J is TRBJ2-2 and V is TRBV7-2, with TRBD2 identical over 12 bases. The CDR3 loop spans 17 amino acids. Germline V gives CDR1 SGHTA, CDR2 FQGNSA. V was clipped by 5 bases and J by 4 bases; unmatched bases: 8. The CDR3 bases are TGTGCCAGCAGCCCGCAAGGACTAGCGGGGCGCACCGGGGAGCTGTTTTTT. It yields the protein CASSPQGLAGRTGELFF.

The gene calls are TRBV5-5 and TRBJ2-7, with 11 bases matching TRBD2. Per the germline V gene, CDR1 is SGHKS and CDR2 is YYEKEE (reference sequence). V was pared by 4 bases and J by 2 bases, with 2 bases of the junction left unmatched. The CDR3 extends over 14 amino acids. The CDR3 sequence is CASSTLAGAYEQYF. The CDR3 DNA is TGTGCCAGCAGCACACTAGCGGGGGCCTACGAGCAGTACTTC.

This chain uses TRBV4-1 with TRBJ1-1, with a possible D match to TRBD1 (5 bases). This CDR3 spans 16 amino acids. From germline, CDR1 is MGHRA and CDR2 YSYEKL. Trimming removed 2 bases from V and 3 bases from J, with 16 bases in between. CDR3 sequence (DNA): TGCGCCAGCAGCCAATTTGACCAACCGGGGGACACTGAAGCTTTCTTT. It yields the protein CASSQFDQPGDTEAFF.

This clone showed up just a few times. V gene TRBV5-8 combines with J gene TRBJ2-7, with TRBD2 matching 9 bases. The CDR3 is 15 amino acids. V lost 0 bases, J lost 2 bases, and 3 bases stayed unmatched. Germline V gene lookup returns CDR1 SGHTS and CDR2 YDEGEE. The CDR3 spells CASSLGAGGTYEQYF. CDR3 DNA sequence: TGTGCCAGCAGCTTGGGAGCGGGGGGTACCTACGAGCAGTACTTC. Combining the CDR3 with reference TRBV5-8 and TRBJ2-7 gives the whole variable domain EAGVTQSPTHLIKTRGQQATLRCSPISGHTSVYWYQQALGLGLQFLLWYDEGEERNRGNFPPRFSGRQFPNYSSELNVNALELEDSALYLCASSLGAGGTYEQYFGPGTRLTVT.